The 14 T cell receptor beta chains presented below share a single source sample, sequenced in a study of blood T cell repertoires in COVID-19. Libraries were prepared by immunoSEQ multiplex PCR; TCRdb keeps only in-frame clonotypes and omits some of them. The profile shows about 500,000 clones, 85% to 90% of them singletons. The sequencing sample was made of peripheral blood. Receptor source: a woman aged 50 to 60 with COVID-19, enrolled during active disease.

The V gene is TRBV24-1, the J gene TRBJ2-3; D remains unclear. Trimming removed 7 bases from V and 1 base from J, with 8 bases in between. Germline values: CDR1 KGHDR, CDR2 SFDVKD. The CDR3 consists of 13 residues. In DNA form, the CDR3 reads TGTGCCACCAGCAAAACAGGCACAGATACGCAGTATTTT. It encodes CATSKTGTDTQYF.

This chain joins TRBV30 and TRBJ2-7; 9 bases line up with TRBD1. The CDR3 covers 13 residues. V was clipped by 5 bases and J by 7 bases; unmatched bases: 9. From germline, CDR1 is GTSNPN and CDR2 SVGIG (reference sequence). The DNA for the CDR3 is TGTGCCTGGGCCCGGACAGGGGAGGGGGAGCAGTACTTC. Amino acids: CAWARTGEGEQYF.

This clone was detected only once. This rearrangement joins TRBV30 to TRBJ1-1; the D gene is possibly TRBD1 (5 bases). Germline lookup yields CDR1 GTSNPN and CDR2 SVGIG (reference sequence). This CDR3 comprises 13 residues. V lost 3 bases and J lost 5, with 13 bases in between. CDR3 sequence reads: CAWSQGIKTEAFF. The DNA of the CDR3 is TGTGCCTGGAGCCAGGGAATAAAGACTGAAGCTTTCTTT.

The genes are TRBV6-5 and TRBJ2-3; 7 bases are shared with TRBD1. The CDR3 spans 14 residues. CDR1 and CDR2 (germline): MNHEY, SVGAGI. V shed 6 bases, J shed 9 bases, and the junction held 12 bases outside the gene matches. The CDR3 spells CASSHSGDRVTQYF. In DNA, the CDR3 is TGTGCCAGCAGCCACTCCGGAGACAGGGTAACGCAGTATTTT.

The chain employs TRBV5-8 and TRBJ2-3, with D maybe TRBD2 (6 bases). V gave up 0 bases and J gave up 6 bases, with 20 bases separating them. The CDR3 is 17 amino acids. Germline V gene lookup returns CDR1 SGHTS and CDR2 YDEGEE. The CDR3 DNA is TGTGCCAGCAGCTTGGGGGAGCCGGCGGGGTTAGAGGATACGCAGTATTTT. Protein product: CASSLGEPAGLEDTQYF. Full variable domain (remainder filled in from reference TRBV5-8 and TRBJ2-3): EAGVTQSPTHLIKTRGQQATLRCSPISGHTSVYWYQQALGLGLQFLLWYDEGEERNRGNFPPRFSGRQFPNYSSELNVNALELEDSALYLCASSLGEPAGLEDTQYFGPGTRLTVL.

The chain uses TRBV10-3 and TRBJ1-3; 7 bases match TRBD1. Trimming took 6 bases from V and 0 from J; bases not matched to a gene: 8. This CDR3 has 16 amino acids. CDR1 ENHRY and CDR2 SYGVKD come from the germline V gene. CDR3 coding DNA: TGTGCCATCAGACCCGGGACAGCCTCCTCTGGAAACACCATATATTTT. It codes for CAIRPGTASSGNTIYF.

V is TRBV19 and J is TRBJ1-3; D remains ambiguous. Germline V gives CDR1 LNHDA, CDR2 SQIVND (reference sequence). This CDR3 comprises 15 residues. Trimming took off 8 bases at V and 0 bases at J, with 14 bases between the two ends. The CDR3 reads CASLSGSDSGNTIYF. CDR3 nucleotide sequence: TGTGCCAGTTTATCGGGATCTGACTCTGGAAACACCATATATTTT.

This clone appeared a single time. The genes are TRBV19 and TRBJ1-3; 7 nucleotides align to TRBD1. V dropped 4 bases and J dropped 0; count of bases not matched to a gene: 6. There are 16 residues in the CDR3. CDR1 LNHDA and CDR2 SQIVND come from the germline V gene (reference sequence). The CDR3 region has the DNA TGTGCCAGTAGTAGGGACAGCATAATCTCTGGAAACACCATATATTTT. Protein product: CASSRDSIISGNTIYF. The full variable domain, in which reference TRBV19 and TRBJ1-3 provide the parts outside the CDR3, is DGGITQSPKYLFRKEGQNVTLSCEQNLNHDAMYWYRQDPGQGLRLIYYSQIVNDFQKGDIAEGYSVSREKKESFPLTVTSAQKNPTAFYLCASSRDSIISGNTIYFGEGSWLTVV.

The chain is built from TRBV6-2 or TRBV6-3 and TRBJ2-7, with TRBD1 as a possible D gene (5 bases). CDR3 length: 14 amino acids. Germline V lookup: CDR1 MNHEY, CDR2 SVGEGT. With 2 bases removed from V and 0 bases from J, the gap between germline ends came to 8 bases. In nucleotides, the CDR3 is TGTGCCAGCAGTTACCAGGGCCTCTCCTACGAGCAGTACTTC. Amino acid sequence: CASSYQGLSYEQYF.

The V gene is TRBV6-5, the J gene TRBJ1-2; TRBD1 aligns across 8 bases. J gave up 7 bases and V 2 bases, and 3 bases lay outside the gene matches. The CDR3 runs 13 residues. The V gene's germline CDR1 is MNHEY and CDR2 SVGAGI. CDR3 DNA sequence: TGTGCCAGCAGTTACGTACAGGGGGGTGGCTACACCTTC. Its protein is CASSYVQGGGYTF.

J is TRBJ2-7 and V is TRBV7-8, with 10 bases matching TRBD1. Germline V gene data show CDR1 as SGHVS and CDR2 as FQNEAQ. The CDR3 is made up of 14 amino acids. The ends lost 5 bases at V and 5 bases at J; junction bases unmatched: 6. For the CDR3, the DNA is TGTGCCAGCAGCCTCCGGGACAGGGGCCACGAGCAGTACTTC. This translates into CASSLRDRGHEQYF.

The rearrangement joins TRBV27 to TRBJ2-3, with 15 bases aligning to TRBD2. The CDR3 is 14 amino acids. V lost 5 bases, J lost 10 bases, and 4 bases stayed unmatched. CDR1 and CDR2 from the germline V gene are MNHEY and SMNVEV (reference sequence). Here the CDR3 DNA reads TGTGCCAGCAGTCTATGGACTAGCGGGGGGGCGCAGTATTTT. This gives the protein CASSLWTSGGAQYF.

A few counts support this clone. This chain links TRBV6-5 with TRBJ1-6; D perhaps matches TRBD1 (6 bases). Germline V gives CDR1 MNHEY, CDR2 SVGAGI. V was trimmed by 6 bases and J by 7 bases, leaving 10 bases between them. CDR3 length: 13 amino acids. This CDR3 reads CASRQGNNSPLHF. The CDR3 DNA sequence: TGTGCCAGCAGACAGGGAAACAATTCACCCCTCCACTTT.

This rearrangement joins TRBV6-6 to TRBJ1-1; a possible D gene is TRBD1 (6 bases). Trimming shortened V by 6 bases and J by 7 bases, and 15 bases separated the two germline ends. The CDR3 covers 13 residues. The germline V gene has CDR1 MNHNY and CDR2 SVGAGI (reference sequence). This CDR3 is CASSRGGEGEAFF. Written as DNA, the CDR3 is TGTGCCAGCAGCCGAGGGGGGGAGGGTGAAGCTTTCTTT.